The source of this T cell receptor beta chain is a study of T cells in Graves' hyperthyroidism and ophthalmopathy. Germline CDR1 SGHTA, CDR2 FQGNSA. Trimming pared 5 bases from V and 0 bases from J, leaving 13 bases between. The CDR3 runs to 16 residues. The TCR beta CDR3 regions underwent amplification using RNA transcripts as the source. HTBI primers drove first-round RT-PCR of the TCR CDR3. Using its own MiXCR run on the multiplex PCR reads, TCRdb lists one record per CDR3 protein. The data contain roughly 840,000 distinct CDR3 sequences, approximately 40% of them singletons. Absent ophthalmopathy progression within 18 months defined stable Graves' hyperthyroidism.

Material for sequencing was blood. The rearrangement joins TRBV7-2 to TRBJ2-2; maybe TRBD2 (5 bases). This receptor was obtained from a man between 18 and 29 years old with Graves' hyperthyroidism. DNA of the CDR3: TGTGCCAGCAGCCTACACGGGGTAACGAACACCGGGGAGCTGTTTTTT. This translates into CASSLHGVTNTGELFF.